What follows are 14 T cell receptor beta chains derived from one specimen sequenced in a study. TCRdb passed the reads through MiXCR, listing each CDR3 protein once. The sample includes 700 to 950 distinct CDR3 sequences, more than 6% of them seen just once. What was sequenced was CD4+ T cells from synovial fluid. Receptor source: a human donor with rheumatoid arthritis.

In its sample, this clonotype ranks as large. This chain uses TRBV27 with TRBJ2-2; 8 bases agree with TRBD1. V trimming: 1 base; J trimming: 4 bases; junction bases outside the gene matches: 5. The V gene's germline CDR1 is MNHEY and CDR2 SMNVEV (reference sequence). The CDR3 is 16 residues long. This CDR3 is CASSLLTGVGTGELFF. As DNA, the CDR3 is TGTGCCAGCAGTTTATTGACAGGGGTTGGCACCGGGGAGCTGTTTTTT.

This clonotype is medium-sized in the sample. The CDR3 sequence: CSASEQGLHTEAFF. Here the CDR3 DNA reads TGCAGTGCGAGCGAACAGGGGTTGCACACTGAAGCTTTCTTT. The chain uses TRBV20-1 and TRBJ1-1; the match to TRBD1 covers 7 bases. J was trimmed by 3 bases and V by 6 bases; bases with no gene match: 10. Germline V gene lookup returns CDR1 DFQATT and CDR2 SNEGSKA (reference sequence). The CDR3 loop spans 14 amino acids.

This clonotype is categorized as medium-sized. The chain uses TRBV28 and TRBJ1-6; 9 bases match TRBD1. Germline values: CDR1 MDHEN, CDR2 SYDVKM. V was pared by 3 bases and J by 8 bases, with 8 bases of the junction left unmatched. The CDR3 loop spans 16 amino acids. This chain's CDR3 is CASSFPPRTGDSPLHF. CDR3 nucleotide sequence: TGTGCCAGCAGTTTCCCGCCCCGGACAGGGGATTCACCCCTCCACTTT.

This clonotype counts as medium-sized (0.01 to 0.1%). This chain links TRBV2 with TRBJ1-4, with D possibly matching TRBD1 (6 bases). Trimming cost V 9 bases and J 2 bases, with 13 bases left between them. The CDR3 extends over 14 amino acids. Germline lookup yields CDR1 SNHLY and CDR2 FYNNEI. The CDR3 is CARGGGSTNEKLFF. For the CDR3, the DNA is TGTGCCAGAGGGGGAGGGTCGACTAATGAAAAACTGTTTTTT.

Within the sample, this clonotype is large (0.1 to 1%). The V gene is TRBV9, the J gene TRBJ2-2; possibly TRBD2 for D (5 bases). V dropped 0 bases and J dropped 0 bases, with 9 bases sitting between them. The CDR3 runs to 16 residues. Germline CDR1 is SGDLS and CDR2 is YYNGEE. The CDR3 nucleotides read TGTGCCAGCAGCGTAGGGTGGCGGGCGAACACCGGGGAGCTGTTTTTT. Its protein is CASSVGWRANTGELFF.

Sample share makes this clonotype medium-sized. The rearrangement links TRBV7-2 to TRBJ1-1; no reliable D call. CDR1 SGHTA and CDR2 FQGNSA come from the germline V gene. The CDR3 covers 13 residues. V lost 5 bases and J lost 4, with 11 bases in between. The CDR3 here is CASSIHEGTEAFF. CDR3 nucleotides: TGTGCCAGCAGCATCCATGAGGGCACTGAAGCTTTCTTT.

This clonotype is deemed medium-sized (0.01 to 0.1%). This chain joins TRBV6-5 and TRBJ2-7; D might be TRBD1 or TRBD2, each matching 5 bases. Trimming took off 0 bases at V and 7 bases at J, with 16 bases between the two ends. Germline CDR1 reads MNHEY; CDR2 reads SVGAGI. This CDR3 spans 15 amino acids. The chain's CDR3 is CASSYSQLGDGEQYF. CDR3 coding DNA: TGTGCCAGCAGTTACTCCCAACTAGGGGACGGGGAGCAGTACTTC.

This clonotype is large by share. CDR3 coding DNA: TGTGCCAGCAGAAATAGGGGACTTAACAATGAGCAGTTCTTC. Translated, it gives CASRNRGLNNEQFF. This chain links TRBV3-1 with TRBJ2-1; possible D gene TRBD2, 6 bases. Trimming stripped 6 bases from V and 5 bases from J, with 14 bases between. In germline, CDR1 is LGHDT, CDR2 YNNKEL (reference sequence). The CDR3 sequence is 14 residues long.

Judged by abundance, this clonotype is medium-sized (0.01 to 0.1%). V usage is TRBV6-2 or TRBV6-3 and J usage is TRBJ2-7; 11 bases match TRBD2. This CDR3 comprises 15 residues. With 4 bases clipped from V and 4 bases from J, the junction kept 6 bases outside the gene matches. The germline V gene has CDR1 MNHEY and CDR2 SVGEGT. The CDR3, as DNA: TGTGCCAGCAGTTCCCCCGCTAGCGGGAGGTACGAGCAGTACTTC. Its translation is CASSSPASGRYEQYF.

This clonotype is classed as large (0.1 to 1%). The chain links TRBV20-1 to TRBJ1-3; D not certain. Trimming pared 1 base from V and 6 bases from J, leaving 13 bases between. Germline CDR1 and CDR2: DFQATT and SNEGSKA (reference sequence). The CDR3 runs 14 residues. The CDR3 sequence: CSARVPGVENTIYF. CDR3 DNA sequence: TGCAGTGCTAGAGTCCCCGGGGTAGAAAACACCATATATTTT.

This clonotype rates as medium-sized. This chain connects TRBV14 to TRBJ2-2, with D uncertain. V lost 2 bases and J 3 bases, leaving 10 bases between the germline ends. Germline values: CDR1 SGHDN, CDR2 FVKESK. The length of the CDR3 is 15 residues. For the CDR3, the DNA is TGTGCCAGCAGCCAATACGCCCGATACACCGGGGAGCTGTTTTTT. Its translation: CASSQYARYTGELFF.

This clonotype is categorized as medium-sized (0.01 to 0.1%). The chain is built from TRBV20-1 and TRBJ2-4, with no clear D. The length of the CDR3 is 13 residues. Germline V gene lookup returns CDR1 DFQATT and CDR2 SNEGSKA (reference sequence). V lost 5 bases and J 3 bases, leaving 11 bases between the germline ends. The CDR3 DNA reads as TGCAGTGCTGACGACATAAACAAAAACATTCAGTACTTC. As protein: CSADDINKNIQYF.

Sample share makes this clonotype large. This sequence joins TRBV9 and TRBJ2-5, with 8 nucleotides matching TRBD1. V trimming: 3 bases; J trimming: 5 bases; junction bases outside the gene matches: 3. CDR3 length: 13 residues. Germline-derived CDR1 and CDR2 are SGDLS and YYNGEE. The CDR3 reads CASSAGGGETQYF. CDR3 coding DNA: TGTGCCAGCAGCGCAGGGGGCGGGGAGACCCAGTACTTC.

This clonotype is medium-sized in the sample. The rearrangement joins TRBV5-1 to TRBJ2-1, with 12 bases fitting TRBD1. The V gene end was trimmed by 0 bases and the J gene end by 8 bases; junction bases not matched to a gene: 3. The CDR3 covers 15 residues. The germline CDR1 and CDR2 sequences are SGHRS and YFSETQ. The CDR3 nucleotides read TGCGCCAGCAGCTTGGTGGGGACAGGGGGCGATGAGCAGTTCTTC. It codes for CASSLVGTGGDEQFF.